This T cell receptor (beta chain) was identified in a study of a mutant IDH1 vaccine in newly diagnosed glioma. Study in general: Patients underwent eight vaccinations, which took place in weeks 1, 3, 5, 7, 11, 15, 19 and 23. Previous care, which was radiotherapy, temozolomide, or both, most often involved both.

On this clone itself: Its target is not known.

Between the trimmed V and J ends, which lost 2 bases and 1 base, there was a span of 6 bases. There are 13 residues in the CDR3. CDR1 is SGDLS and CDR2 is YYNGEE in the germline V gene. Specified time point: week 23, last vaccination. Doses of 300 ug of mutant IDH1 20-mer peptide were given with topical imiquimod. General study results and limits: Top-clonotype changes in peripheral T cells seemed unrelated to pseudoprogression.

Method: immunoSEQ multiplex PCR; TCRdb's copy keeps in-frame clones and lacks some. The repertoire consists of about 53,000 clones, with about 81% occurring once and the leading ten covering approximately 8.2%. This specimen consisted of PBMCs, obtained from a glioma patient whose treatment included an IDH1 peptide vaccine. This rearrangement joins TRBV9 to TRBJ2-5; D gene uncertain. The TCR comes from a woman between 40 and 55 years old with glioma. Some clones in this sample may be carry-over from other donors' samples. DNA of the CDR3: TGTGCCAGCAGCGTTGACACCCAAGAGACCCAGTACTTC. Amino acids: CASSVDTQETQYF.